This T cell receptor beta chain was captured in a study of cytomegalovirus exposure and HLA in healthy donors. At the level of the study: Of over 300 genotyped donors, 65% to 85% clustered with self-reported Caucasian donors.

Findings and limits, study-wide: Near-uniform donor sequencing depth was presumed by presence/absence analyses. Investigators reported 150 to 200 TCR beta chains as tied to cytomegalovirus.

Trimming took 5 bases from V and 0 from J; bases not matched to a gene: 5. This CDR3 comprises 15 residues. Germline V gives CDR1 SGHTA, CDR2 FQGNSA. For this clone: Its antigen is not known.

It was with 60 Vbeta and 13 Jbeta primers that the PCR ran. Sequenced by immunoSEQ multiplex PCR; TCRdb stores in-frame clones only, minus some. The repertoire includes around 200,000 clones, approximately 79% of them detected once, and roughly 6.3% sits in the top ten. Likely unrecorded immune exposures existed in these nominally healthy donors. The sequence was obtained from a man between 35 and 55 years old in good health and CMV-seropositive. Material for sequencing was PBMCs. The V and J genes are TRBV7-2 and TRBJ1-1; 8 bases line up with TRBD1. The CDR3 is CASSKGQGMNTEAFF. The CDR3 bases are TGTGCCAGCAGCAAAGGACAGGGCATGAACACTGAAGCTTTCTTT.